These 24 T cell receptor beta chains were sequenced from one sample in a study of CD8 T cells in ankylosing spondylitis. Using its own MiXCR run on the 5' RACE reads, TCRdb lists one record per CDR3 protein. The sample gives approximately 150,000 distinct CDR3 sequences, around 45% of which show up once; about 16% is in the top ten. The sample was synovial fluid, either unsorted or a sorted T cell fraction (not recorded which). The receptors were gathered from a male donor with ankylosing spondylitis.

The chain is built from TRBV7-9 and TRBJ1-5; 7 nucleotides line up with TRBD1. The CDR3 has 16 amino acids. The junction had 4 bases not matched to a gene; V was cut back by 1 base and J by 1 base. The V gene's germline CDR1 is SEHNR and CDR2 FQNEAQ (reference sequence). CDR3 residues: CASSLGTGESNQPQHF. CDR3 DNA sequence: TGTGCCAGCAGCTTAGGGACAGGAGAAAGCAATCAGCCCCAGCATTTT.

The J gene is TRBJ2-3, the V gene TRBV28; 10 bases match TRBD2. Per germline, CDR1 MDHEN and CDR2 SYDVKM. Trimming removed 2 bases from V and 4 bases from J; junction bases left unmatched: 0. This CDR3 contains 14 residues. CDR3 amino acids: CASSLLAGADTQYF. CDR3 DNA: TGTGCCAGCAGTTTACTAGCGGGAGCAGATACGCAGTATTTT.

The DNA for the CDR3 is TGCGCCAGCAGCCCCGTTGATGACTCTAGAAACACCGGGGAGCTGTTTTTT. Translating it yields CASSPVDDSRNTGELFF. V and J are TRBV4-3 and TRBJ2-2; D is uncertain. Between the trimmed V and J ends, which lost 4 bases and 2 bases, there was a span of 17 bases. This CDR3 region has 17 residues. Germline CDR1 is LGHNA and CDR2 is YSLEER.

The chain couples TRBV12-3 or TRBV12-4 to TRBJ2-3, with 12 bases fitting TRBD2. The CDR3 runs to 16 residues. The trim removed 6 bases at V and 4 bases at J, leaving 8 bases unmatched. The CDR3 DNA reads TGTGCCAGCAGCCCACCTCTAGCGGGGGGGCCAGATACGCAGTATTTT. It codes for CASSPPLAGGPDTQYF.

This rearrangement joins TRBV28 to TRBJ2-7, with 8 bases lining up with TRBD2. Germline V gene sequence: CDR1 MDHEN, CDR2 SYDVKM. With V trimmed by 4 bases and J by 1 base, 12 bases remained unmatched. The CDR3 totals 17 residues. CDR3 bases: TGTGCCAGCAGTTCCCGTGATTGGGCTAGCGGGTCCTACGAGCAGTACTTC. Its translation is CASSSRDWASGSYEQYF.

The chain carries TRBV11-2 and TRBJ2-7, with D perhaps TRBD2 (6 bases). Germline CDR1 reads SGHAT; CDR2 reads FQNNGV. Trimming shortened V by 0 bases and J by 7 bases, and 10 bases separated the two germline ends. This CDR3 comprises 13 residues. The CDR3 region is CASSLDGGREQYF. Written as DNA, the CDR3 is TGTGCCAGCAGCTTAGATGGGGGGAGGGAGCAGTACTTC.

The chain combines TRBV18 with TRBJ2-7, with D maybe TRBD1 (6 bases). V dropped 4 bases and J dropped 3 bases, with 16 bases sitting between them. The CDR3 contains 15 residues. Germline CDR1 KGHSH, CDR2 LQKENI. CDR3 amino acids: CASSQQGFFFYEQYF. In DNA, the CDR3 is TGTGCCAGCTCACAACAGGGTTTCTTCTTCTACGAGCAGTACTTC.

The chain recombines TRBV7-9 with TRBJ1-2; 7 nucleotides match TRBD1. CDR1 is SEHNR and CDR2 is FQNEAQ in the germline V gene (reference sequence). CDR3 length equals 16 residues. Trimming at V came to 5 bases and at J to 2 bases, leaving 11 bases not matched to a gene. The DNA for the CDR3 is TGTGCCAGCAGCCCCAAACAGGGGTGGGGGAACTATGGCTACACCTTC. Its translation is CASSPKQGWGNYGYTF.

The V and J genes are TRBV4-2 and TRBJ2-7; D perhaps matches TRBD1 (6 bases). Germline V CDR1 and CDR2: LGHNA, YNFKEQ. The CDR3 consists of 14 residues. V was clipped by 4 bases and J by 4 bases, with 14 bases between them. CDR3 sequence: CASSPPGQPYEQYF. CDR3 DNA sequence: TGTGCCAGCAGCCCCCCGGGACAACCTTACGAGCAGTACTTC.

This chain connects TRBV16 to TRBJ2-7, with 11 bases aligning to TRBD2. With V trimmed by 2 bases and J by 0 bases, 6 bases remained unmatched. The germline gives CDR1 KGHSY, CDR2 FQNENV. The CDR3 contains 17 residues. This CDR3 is CASSQLGLAVYSYEQYF. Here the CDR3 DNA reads TGTGCCAGCAGCCAACTGGGACTAGCGGTCTACTCCTACGAGCAGTACTTC.

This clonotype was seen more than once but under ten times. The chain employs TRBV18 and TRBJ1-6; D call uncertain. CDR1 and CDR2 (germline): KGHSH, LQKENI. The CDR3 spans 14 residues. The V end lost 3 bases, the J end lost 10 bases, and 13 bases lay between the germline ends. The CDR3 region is CASSPGWPRSPLHF. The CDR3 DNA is TGTGCCAGCTCACCGGGATGGCCTAGGTCACCCCTCCACTTT.

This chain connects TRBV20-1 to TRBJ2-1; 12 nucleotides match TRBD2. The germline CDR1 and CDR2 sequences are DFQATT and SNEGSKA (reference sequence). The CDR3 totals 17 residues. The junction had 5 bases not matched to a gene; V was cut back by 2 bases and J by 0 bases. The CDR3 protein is CSARPGLAGLSYNEQFF. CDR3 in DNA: TGCAGTGCTAGACCGGGACTAGCGGGCCTCTCCTACAATGAGCAGTTCTTC.

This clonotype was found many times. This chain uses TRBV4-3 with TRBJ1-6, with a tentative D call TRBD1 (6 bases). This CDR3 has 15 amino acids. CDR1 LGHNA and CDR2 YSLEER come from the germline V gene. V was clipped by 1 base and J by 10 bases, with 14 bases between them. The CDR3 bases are TGCGCCAGCAGCCAAGTAGGAGGGGGGATATCACCCCTCCACTTT. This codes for CASSQVGGGISPLHF.

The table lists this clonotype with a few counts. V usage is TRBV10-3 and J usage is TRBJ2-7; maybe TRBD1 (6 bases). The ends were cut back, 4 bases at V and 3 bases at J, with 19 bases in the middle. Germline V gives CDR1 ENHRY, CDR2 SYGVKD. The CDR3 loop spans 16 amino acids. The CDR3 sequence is CAISGIVGDTYYEQYF. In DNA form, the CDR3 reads TGTGCCATCAGTGGGATTGTTGGGGACACCTACTACGAGCAGTACTTC.

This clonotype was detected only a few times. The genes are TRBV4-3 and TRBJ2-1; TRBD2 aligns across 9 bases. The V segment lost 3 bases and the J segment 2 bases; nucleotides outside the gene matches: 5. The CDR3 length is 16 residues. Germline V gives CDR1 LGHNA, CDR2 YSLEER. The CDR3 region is CASSQVAGEAYNEQFF. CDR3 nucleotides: TGCGCCAGCAGCCAGGTAGCGGGAGAGGCCTACAATGAGCAGTTCTTC.

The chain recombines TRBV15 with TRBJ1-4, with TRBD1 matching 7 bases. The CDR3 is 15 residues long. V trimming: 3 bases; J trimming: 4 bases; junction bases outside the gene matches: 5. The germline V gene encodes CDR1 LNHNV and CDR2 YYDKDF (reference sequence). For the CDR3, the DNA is TGTGCCACCAGCAGGGCACAGGGGATTAATGAAAAACTGTTTTTT. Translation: CATSRAQGINEKLFF.

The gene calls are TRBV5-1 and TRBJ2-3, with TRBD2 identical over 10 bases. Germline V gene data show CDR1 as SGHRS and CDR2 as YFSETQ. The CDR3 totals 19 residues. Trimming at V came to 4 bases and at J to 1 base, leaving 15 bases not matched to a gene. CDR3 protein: CASSVQLAGPRVGTDTQYF. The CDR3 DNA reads TGCGCCAGCAGCGTTCAACTAGCGGGACCGCGGGTGGGCACAGATACGCAGTATTTT. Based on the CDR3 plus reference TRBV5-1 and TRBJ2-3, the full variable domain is KAGVTQTPRYLIKTRGQQVTLSCSPISGHRSVSWYQQTPGQGLQFLFEYFSETQRNKGNFPGRFSGRQFSNSRSEMNVSTLELGDSALYLCASSVQLAGPRVGTDTQYFGPGTRLTVL.

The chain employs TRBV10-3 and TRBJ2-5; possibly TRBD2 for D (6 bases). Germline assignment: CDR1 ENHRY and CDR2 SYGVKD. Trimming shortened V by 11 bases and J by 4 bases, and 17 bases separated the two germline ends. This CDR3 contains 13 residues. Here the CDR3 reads CASRRRRGETQYF. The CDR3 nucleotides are TGTGCCTCTCGCAGGAGGCGGGGAGAGACCCAGTACTTC.

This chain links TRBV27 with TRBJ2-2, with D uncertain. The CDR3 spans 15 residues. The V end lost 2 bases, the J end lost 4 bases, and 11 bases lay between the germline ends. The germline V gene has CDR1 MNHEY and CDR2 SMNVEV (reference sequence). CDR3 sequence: CASSLRVRGTGELFF. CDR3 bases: TGTGCCAGCAGTTTAAGAGTTCGAGGCACCGGGGAGCTGTTTTTT.

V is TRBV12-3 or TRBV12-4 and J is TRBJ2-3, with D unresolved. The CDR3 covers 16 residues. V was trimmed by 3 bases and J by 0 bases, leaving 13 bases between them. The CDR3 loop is CASSLESARSTDTQYF. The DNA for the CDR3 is TGTGCCAGCAGTTTGGAGTCCGCCCGCAGCACAGATACGCAGTATTTT.

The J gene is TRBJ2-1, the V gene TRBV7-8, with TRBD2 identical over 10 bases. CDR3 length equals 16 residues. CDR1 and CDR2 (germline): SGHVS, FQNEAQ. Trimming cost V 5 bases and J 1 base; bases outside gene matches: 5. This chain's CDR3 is CASSPSGRGSYNEQFF. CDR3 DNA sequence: TGTGCCAGCAGCCCCAGCGGGAGGGGTTCCTACAATGAGCAGTTCTTC.

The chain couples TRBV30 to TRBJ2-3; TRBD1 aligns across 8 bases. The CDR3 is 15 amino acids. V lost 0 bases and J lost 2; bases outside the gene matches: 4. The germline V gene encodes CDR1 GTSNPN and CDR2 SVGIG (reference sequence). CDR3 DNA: TGTGCCTGGAGTGTGCAGGGGGCTGACACAGATACGCAGTATTTT. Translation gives CAWSVQGADTDTQYF.

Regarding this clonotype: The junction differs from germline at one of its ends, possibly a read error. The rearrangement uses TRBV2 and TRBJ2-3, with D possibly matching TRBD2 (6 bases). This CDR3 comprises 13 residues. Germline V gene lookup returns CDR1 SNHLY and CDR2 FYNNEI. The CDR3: CASTEPSADTQYF. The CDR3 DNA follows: TGTGCCAGCACTGAACCTAGCGCCGATACGCAGTATTTT. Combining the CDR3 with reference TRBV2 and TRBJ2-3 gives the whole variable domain EPEVTQTPSHQVTQMGQEVILRCVPISNHLYFYWYRQILGQKVEFLVSFYNNEISEKSEIFDDQFSVERPDGSNFTLKIRSTKLEDSAMYFCASTEPSADTQYFGPGTRLTVL.

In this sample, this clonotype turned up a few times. CDR3 region: CASTTGGSEQYF. The CDR3 nucleotides read TGTGCCAGCACCACAGGGGGCTCCGAGCAGTACTTC. This chain joins TRBV6-6 and TRBJ2-7, with TRBD1 identical over 9 bases. The germline V gene encodes CDR1 MNHNY and CDR2 SVGAGI (reference sequence). V shed 7 bases, J shed 6 bases, and the junction held 4 bases outside the gene matches. CDR3 size: 12 residues.